These 7 T cell receptor beta chains were all obtained from the same sample, sequenced in a study of molecular identifiers for immune sequencing clone quantification listed by TCRdb under 2018. The library came from PCR. For sequencing, a NextSeq 500 was employed. TCRdb ran its own pipeline on the public reads, namely fastp trimming at Q25 and MiXCR clone calling, and kept in-frame beta chains. Rows with one shared CDR3 protein collapse into an entry with the most common genes and DNA. The sample table lists approximately 93,000 distinct CDR3 sequences, roughly 25% of them with a count of one. The top ten hold roughly 0.76% of the sample. Material for sequencing was naive CD8+ T cells from blood, with Jurkat cell RNA spiked in. The intended sense of this specimen's cell subset or site label: FACS-sorted CD8+CD4-CCR7+CD45RA+ naive T cells. All receptors come from a human donor in good health. Some libraries in this study had Jurkat cell RNA spiked in.

This clonotype was observed at least ten times. V usage is TRBV6-5 and J usage is TRBJ2-7; D remains unclear. Germline values: CDR1 MNHEY, CDR2 SVGAGI. CDR3 length: 14 residues. V gave up 0 bases and J gave up 0 bases, with 6 bases separating them. The DNA of the CDR3 is TGTGCCAGCAGTTACTCACATGGCTCCTACGAGCAGTACTTC. It specifies CASSYSHGSYEQYF.

This clonotype was observed many times. This chain uses TRBV9 with TRBJ2-5; 10 bases are shared with TRBD1. The CDR3 spans 14 residues. The germline V gene encodes CDR1 SGDLS and CDR2 YYNGEE. J was trimmed by 4 bases and V by 4 bases; bases with no gene match: 4. The CDR3 coding sequence is TGTGCCAGCAGCACGGGACAGGGGTTAGAGACCCAGTACTTC. Encoded protein: CASSTGQGLETQYF.

This clonotype was seen ten or more times. The rearrangement links TRBV12-3 or TRBV12-4 to TRBJ1-2; D uncertain. The length of the CDR3 is 16 residues. Trimming pared 6 bases from V and 3 bases from J, leaving 20 bases between. CDR3 sequence reads: CASSPSNSLTDYGYTF. CDR3 DNA: TGTGCCAGCAGCCCCTCAAATTCCCTAACTGACTATGGCTACACCTTC.

This clonotype was counted at least ten times. The V and J genes are TRBV7-6 and TRBJ1-6; 8 positions agree with TRBD1. CDR1 and CDR2 from the germline V gene are SGHVS and FNYEAQ. The trim removed 5 bases at V and 9 bases at J, leaving 3 bases unmatched. The CDR3 spans 13 residues. DNA of the CDR3: TGTGCCAGCAGCCCCACAGGGGGTTCACCCCTCCACTTT. Amino acids: CASSPTGGSPLHF.

Concerning this clonotype: The junction and the germline gene differ at one end; a read error may be behind it. The V call is TRBV4-1, the J call TRBJ2-5; a weak D match, TRBD1 (5 bases). The CDR3 consists of 14 residues. Germline lookup yields CDR1 MGHRA and CDR2 YSYEKL. The CDR3 DNA reads TGCGCCAGCAGCCAAGTGGGGCGCCAAGGGACCCAGTACTTC. Translated: CASSQVGRQGTQYF.

This chain links TRBV27 with TRBJ1-3; D is undetermined. CDR1 is MNHEY, CDR2 SMNVEV, per germline (reference sequence). CDR3 length: 13 residues. Trimming took off 3 bases at V and 0 bases at J, with 3 bases between the two ends. CDR3 DNA sequence: TGTGCCAGCAGTTTTAGCTCTGGAAACACCATATATTTT. Residues: CASSFSSGNTIYF.

The rearrangement links TRBV4-1 to TRBJ2-1; TRBD2 agrees at 11 bases. After removal of 2 bases from V and 8 bases from J, the junction contained 5 bases not matched to a gene. The CDR3 spans 15 residues. The V gene's germline CDR1 is MGHRA and CDR2 YSYEKL. Written as DNA, the CDR3 is TGCGCCAGCAGCCAATTGATACTAGCGGGGGATGAGCAGTTCTTC. Encoded protein: CASSQLILAGDEQFF.